These 26 T cell receptor beta chains were sequenced from one sample in a study of blood T cells in healthy people across ages. The authors ran a second PCR of roughly 6 to 12 cycles using a sample-barcoded 5' primer and a J-beta primer mix. TCRdb re-called the 5' RACE reads through MiXCR, storing one row per CDR3 protein. The sample has some 290,000 distinct CDR3 sequences, less than 30% seen once. The sample was blood. These receptors came from a woman in her 70s in good health.

V usage is TRBV20-1 and J usage is TRBJ2-1; TRBD2 aligns across 8 bases. The CDR3 covers 15 residues. V gave up 2 bases and J gave up 7 bases; unmatched junction bases: 10. Germline V gene data show CDR1 as DFQATT and CDR2 as SNEGSKA (reference sequence). CDR3: CSARRILAVENEQFF. The CDR3 bases are TGCAGTGCTAGACGAATACTAGCGGTAGAGAATGAGCAGTTCTTC.

This clonotype has a single count. This chain connects TRBV12-3 or TRBV12-4 to TRBJ2-7, with 13 positions matching TRBD2. Trimming at V came to 6 bases and at J to 6 bases, leaving 8 bases not matched to a gene. This CDR3 contains 15 residues. The CDR3 DNA is TGTGCCAGCAGCCCTAGACTAGCGGGAGGACGCGAGCAGTACTTC. Translated: CASSPRLAGGREQYF.

The chain is built from TRBV28 and TRBJ1-4; D might be TRBD1 (6 bases). The V gene's germline CDR1 is MDHEN and CDR2 SYDVKM. This CDR3 region has 13 residues. Trimming stripped 8 bases from V and 5 bases from J, with 12 bases between. The CDR3 spells CASVDSPNEKLFF. CDR3 DNA sequence: TGTGCCAGCGTGGACAGCCCAAATGAAAAACTGTTTTTT.

For this clonotype: The junction departs from the called germline gene at one end, perhaps through a read error. V is TRBV12-3 or TRBV12-4 and J is TRBJ1-1; 7 bases align to TRBD1. This CDR3 has 13 amino acids. The CDR3 sequence is CASSIDRDTEASF. The CDR3 nucleotides read TGTGCCAGCAGTATAGACAGGGACACTGAAGCTTCCTTT.

J is TRBJ1-6 and V is TRBV14; 7 positions match TRBD1. V lost 3 bases and J lost 5; bases outside the gene matches: 10. The length of the CDR3 is 17 residues. CDR1 SGHDN and CDR2 FVKESK come from the germline V gene. CDR3 loop: CASSHYATGQNNSPLHF. For the CDR3, the DNA is TGTGCCAGCAGCCATTACGCAACGGGACAGAATAATTCACCCCTCCACTTT. Variable domain in full (rest from reference TRBV14 and TRBJ1-6): EAGVTQFPSHSVIEKGQTVTLRCDPISGHDNLYWYRRVMGKEIKFLLHFVKESKQDESGMPNNRFLAERTGGTYSTLKVQPAELEDSGVYFCASSHYATGQNNSPLHFGNGTRLTVT.

This clonotype came up many times. The J gene is TRBJ2-2, the V gene TRBV6-2 or TRBV6-3, with D possibly called TRBD1 or TRBD2 (5 bases each). The CDR3 has 13 amino acids. CDR1 is MNHEY and CDR2 is SVGEGT in the germline V gene. Trimming took off 6 bases at V and 9 bases at J, with 14 bases between the two ends. CDR3 nucleotides: TGTGCCAGCAGCTACAGGAGCGGCCGGGAGCTGTTTTTT. Amino acids: CASSYRSGRELFF.

There are a few counts of this clonotype. The chain carries TRBV14 and TRBJ2-5, with 10 positions matching TRBD1. The J call may be in error: the DNA end matches TRBJ2-7 better. The CDR3 loop spans 17 amino acids. Looked up from germline, CDR1 is SGHDN and CDR2 is FVKESK. Here the CDR3 DNA reads TGTGCCAGCAGCCTGACAGCCCCGGGACAGGGGACTATCGAGCAGTACTTC. Its translation: CASSLTAPGQGTIEQYF.

Only a few counts were recorded for this clonotype. The CDR3 sequence: CSARRQALNYEQYF. CDR3 nucleotide sequence: TGCAGTGCTAGGAGACAGGCCCTTAACTACGAGCAGTACTTC. The chain carries TRBV20-1 and TRBJ2-5; tentative D call: TRBD1 (6 bases). TRBJ2-7 explains the end of the DNA better; the J call may be wrong. The CDR3 has 14 amino acids. Germline CDR1 reads DFQATT; CDR2 reads SNEGSKA (reference sequence).

V gene TRBV7-3 combines with J gene TRBJ2-1; perhaps TRBD2 as D (5 bases). The CDR3 loop spans 16 amino acids. V was cut by 2 bases and J by 0 bases, with 11 bases left in between. Germline CDR1 SGHTA, CDR2 FQGTGA. This CDR3 reads CASSLRGMSSYNEQFF. CDR3 in DNA: TGTGCCAGCAGCTTACGAGGGATGAGCTCCTACAATGAGCAGTTCTTC. Full variable domain (remainder filled in from reference TRBV7-3 and TRBJ2-1): GAGVSQTPSNKVTEKGKYVELRCDPISGHTALYWYRQSLGQGPEFLIYFQGTGAADDSGLPNDRFFAVRPEGSVSTLKIQRTERGDSAVYLCASSLRGMSSYNEQFFGPGTRLTVL.

This chain uses TRBV20-1 with TRBJ1-2; a possible D gene is TRBD1 (6 bases). The CDR3 has 17 amino acids. The germline CDR1 and CDR2 sequences are DFQATT and SNEGSKA (reference sequence). V lost 0 bases and J lost 9, with 26 bases in between. The CDR3 nucleotides read TGCAGTGCTAGAGATGGGGGGGGGCAAACGAGGGGAAGGAGCTACACCTTC. Protein: CSARDGGGQTRGRSYTF.

V is TRBV12-3 or TRBV12-4 and J is TRBJ1-2; D gene uncertain. The CDR3 is made up of 12 amino acids. The V gene lost 7 bases and the J gene lost 2 bases, with 8 bases spanning the gap. CDR3 loop: CASTPFNYGYTF. For the CDR3, the DNA is TGTGCCAGCACTCCTTTCAACTATGGCTACACCTTC.

The J gene is TRBJ1-1, the V gene TRBV20-1, with 8 bases that match TRBD1. The CDR3 is 14 residues long. The junction had 6 bases not matched to a gene; V was cut back by 6 bases and J by 0 bases. CDR1 and CDR2 from the germline V gene are DFQATT and SNEGSKA (reference sequence). The CDR3 nucleotides read TGCAGTGCAGGGACAGGCAACATGAACACTGAAGCTTTCTTT. As protein: CSAGTGNMNTEAFF.

The rearrangement uses TRBV29-1 and TRBJ2-5; TRBD2 is a possible D gene (5 bases). The J call is in doubt because the DNA end fits TRBJ2-1 better. CDR3 length: 15 amino acids. Germline loops: CDR1 SQVTM, CDR2 ANQGSEA. CDR3 amino acids: CSVDSRTLIYNEQFF. The CDR3 region has the DNA TGCAGCGTTGACTCCCGGACTCTCATATACAATGAGCAGTTCTTC.

V is TRBV20-1 and J is TRBJ2-5, with a possible D match to TRBD1 (6 bases). V shed 6 bases and J shed 5 bases, with 13 bases lying between them. Germline V lookup: CDR1 DFQATT, CDR2 SNEGSKA (reference sequence). The CDR3 has 12 residues. The CDR3 here is CSASYREETQYF. In nucleotides, the CDR3 is TGCAGTGCCAGTTACAGGGAGGAGACCCAGTACTTC.

This clonotype was seen only a few times. V and J are TRBV20-1 and TRBJ2-1, with 11 positions matching TRBD2. With V trimmed by 3 bases and J by 8 bases, 9 bases remained unmatched. CDR3 length: 15 amino acids. Germline V gives CDR1 DFQATT, CDR2 SNEGSKA (reference sequence). CDR3 region: CSARAGLAAGHEQFF. CDR3 DNA sequence: TGCAGTGCTAGGGCGGGACTAGCGGCTGGTCATGAGCAGTTCTTC.

This chain connects TRBV29-1 to TRBJ2-5; D perhaps matches TRBD1 (6 bases). The germline V gene encodes CDR1 SQVTM and CDR2 ANQGSEA. The V and J ends lost 6 bases and 3 bases respectively, with 14 bases between them. The CDR3 has 13 amino acids. The CDR3 DNA sequence: TGCAGCGTCCAGGGGAACAGGGAAGAGACCCAGTACTTC. Its translation is CSVQGNREETQYF.

This clonotype was counted a few times. The chain has TRBV4-2 and TRBJ2-5; D uncertain. In germline, CDR1 is LGHNA, CDR2 YNFKEQ. V was pared by 0 bases and J by 3 bases, with 11 bases between. The CDR3 has 15 amino acids. As DNA, the CDR3 is TGTGCCAGCAGCCAAGAAGGCGCAGATGAAGAGACCCAGTACTTC. This sequence encodes CASSQEGADEETQYF.

This clonotype came up a few times. This chain connects TRBV5-1 to TRBJ2-7; possibly TRBD1 for D (6 bases). This CDR3 contains 11 residues. V lost 4 bases and J 10 bases, leaving 12 bases between the germline ends. CDR1 and CDR2 from the germline V gene are SGHRS and YFSETQ. In nucleotides, the CDR3 is TGCGCCAGCAGCCGCTCGGGACACCAGTACTTC. Its protein product is CASSRSGHQYF.

Notes on this clonotype: Since a much larger clone is just one base distant, this may be a read error. The CDR3: CANSLWGTGWEQYF. The CDR3 bases are TGTGCCAACAGCTTATGGGGGACAGGGTGGGAGCAGTACTTC. The V and J genes are TRBV7-6 and TRBJ2-5; 9 bases line up with TRBD1. Germline CDR1 reads SGHVS; CDR2 reads FNYEAQ. There are 14 residues in the CDR3.

This clonotype has just a few counts. The gene calls are TRBV7-6 and TRBJ1-2; 7 bases are shared with TRBD1. The germline gives CDR1 SGHVS, CDR2 FNYEAQ. CDR3 length: 15 amino acids. The V gene end was trimmed by 1 base and the J gene end by 2 bases; junction bases not matched to a gene: 4. CDR3 residues: CASSLGQGANYGYTF. CDR3 in DNA: TGTGCCAGCAGCTTAGGACAGGGCGCCAACTATGGCTACACCTTC. Full variable domain (outside the CDR3, taken from reference TRBV7-6 and TRBJ1-2): GAGVSQSPRYKVTKRGQDVALRCDPISGHVSLYWYRQALGQGPEFLTYFNYEAQQDKSGLPNDRFSAERPEGSISTLTIQRTEQRDSAMYRCASSLGQGANYGYTFGSGTRLTVV.

The gene calls are TRBV25-1 and TRBJ1-6, with D hard to call. This CDR3 is built from 14 residues. The V and J ends lost 7 bases and 5 bases respectively, with 12 bases between them. Germline CDR1 is MGHDK and CDR2 is SYGVNS. In DNA, the CDR3 is TGTGCCAGCACTTTACAGCGAGATAATTCACCCCTCCACTTT. The encoded protein is CASTLQRDNSPLHF.

The V call is TRBV6-2 or TRBV6-3, the J call TRBJ2-5; D uncertain. Germline loops: CDR1 MNHEY, CDR2 SVGEGT. The CDR3 covers 12 residues. Trimming took 3 bases from V and 3 from J, leaving 5 bases between them. The CDR3 coding sequence is TGTGCCAGCAGTTATCTCAAAGAGACCCAGTACTTC. It yields the protein CASSYLKETQYF.

There are a few counts of this clonotype. A read error is likely, as this CDR3 ends without the conserved phenylalanine or tryptophan. The V gene is TRBV7-9, the J gene TRBJ2-7; D uncertain. The better agreement between TRBJ2-1 and the DNA end casts doubt on the J call. Per the germline V gene, CDR1 is SEHNR and CDR2 is FQNEAQ (reference sequence). The CDR3 spans 11 residues. The CDR3 region has the DNA TGTGCCAGCACCCACATGGGAGAGCAGTTCCTC. It specifies CASTHMGEQFL.

The chain has TRBV12-3 or TRBV12-4 and TRBJ2-3; unclear D gene. The CDR3 has 16 residues. Trimming left V 3 bases short and J 0 bases short, with 13 bases between. DNA of the CDR3: TGTGCCAGCAGTTTGGTAGCCGGGCTAAGCACAGATACGCAGTATTTT. Protein product: CASSLVAGLSTDTQYF.

The CDR3 coding sequence is TGTGCCAGCAGCTCCTACAGGAACACCGGGGAGCTGTTTTTT. It yields the protein CASSSYRNTGELFF. V and J are TRBV7-9 and TRBJ2-2, with no clear D. Trimming left V 4 bases short and J 1 base short, with 7 bases between. There are 14 residues in the CDR3. Germline assignment: CDR1 SEHNR and CDR2 FQNEAQ (reference sequence). The full variable domain, with the rest looked up from reference TRBV7-9 and TRBJ2-2, is DTGVSQNPRHKITKRGQNVTFRCDPISEHNRLYWYRQTLGQGPEFLTYFQNEAQLEKSRLLSDRFSAERPKGSFSTLEIQRTEQGDSAMYLCASSSYRNTGELFFGEGSRLTVL.

This chain connects TRBV5-1 to TRBJ2-7; 12 nucleotides line up with TRBD2. The J call is uncertain, as TRBJ2-1 better fits the DNA end. Germline assignment: CDR1 SGHRS and CDR2 YFSETQ. The CDR3 has 17 amino acids. The CDR3 region is CASSLKGLAGSGNEQFF. The CDR3 DNA reads TGCGCCAGCAGCTTGAAAGGACTAGCGGGATCAGGCAATGAGCAGTTCTTC.